A single sample is the source of the 18 T cell receptor beta chains below, sequenced in a study of T-cell memory formation after mild COVID-19. TCRdb passed the 5' RACE reads through MiXCR, listing each CDR3 protein once. The data contain some 350,000 distinct CDR3 sequences, 10% to 15% of them singletons. Sequencing used PBMCs or a T cell subset sorted from them (not recorded which). Receptors were obtained from a man between 18 and 29 years old who had mild COVID-19 (a few samples of this study predate the infection). Cell type and time point are not known.

This clonotype was recorded a few times. The chain is built from TRBV19 and TRBJ2-1, with D possibly TRBD1 on 6 matching bases. The length of the CDR3 is 15 residues. The V end was cut by 5 bases, the J end by 8 bases, with 19 bases between. Per germline, CDR1 LNHDA and CDR2 SQIVND (reference sequence). The CDR3 loop is CASSPGTSQSDEQFF. CDR3 sequence (DNA): TGTGCCAGTAGTCCCGGGACATCACAATCAGATGAGCAGTTCTTC.

DNA of the CDR3: TGCGCCAGCAGCTTGGCCCCCGGCGACGAGCAGTACTTC. Translating it yields CASSLAPGDEQYF. The chain employs TRBV5-1 and TRBJ2-7; D is unresolved. V lost 0 bases and J lost 5, with 9 bases in between. The CDR3 consists of 13 residues. Germline-derived CDR1 and CDR2 are SGHRS and YFSETQ.

To note about this clonotype: At one of its ends the junction is not consistent with the germline gene, which may arise from a read error. The chain links TRBV11-2 to TRBJ2-3; 10 bases line up with TRBD1. The CDR3 is 14 residues long. Germline CDR1 reads SGHAT; CDR2 reads FQNNGV. The DNA for the CDR3 is TGTGCCAGCAGCCTAGACAGGGGGCAAGATACGCAGTATTTT. Protein product: CASSLDRGQDTQYF.

In this sample, this clonotype turned up a few times. J is TRBJ2-1 and V is TRBV6-5, with TRBD2 matching 11 bases. CDR1 is MNHEY, CDR2 SVGAGI, per germline. The CDR3 sequence is 16 residues long. The ends lost 0 bases at V and 8 bases at J; junction bases unmatched: 6. DNA for the CDR3: TGTGCCAGCAGTTACTCGGGTAGCGGGGGGGCCTATGAGCAGTTCTTC. It is translated as CASSYSGSGGAYEQFF.

This clonotype appeared many times. This sequence joins TRBV7-2 and TRBJ2-2; possibly TRBD1 or TRBD2 for D (6 bases each). The CDR3 runs to 16 residues. Germline values: CDR1 SGHTA, CDR2 FQGNSA. The germline V and J ends were trimmed by 7 bases and 7 bases, with 22 bases remaining between them. The CDR3 DNA reads as TGTGCCAGCACCAACTCCAGGGGAGGTATGGGCGGGGAGCTGTTTTTT. Protein sequence: CASTNSRGGMGGELFF.

The rearrangement links TRBV29-1 to TRBJ2-7; TRBD1 matches 7 bases. Germline V gene data show CDR1 as SQVTM and CDR2 as ANQGSEA. CDR3 length: 13 amino acids. Unmatched junction bases numbered 7, after V lost 6 bases and J lost 2 bases. In nucleotides, the CDR3 is TGCAGCGTGGTACAGGGGCCAACCTACGAGCAGTACGTC. Amino acids: CSVVQGPTYEQYV.

In nucleotides, the CDR3 is TGTGCCAGCAGTGAGTTAGCGGGGCGATCCTACAATGAGCAGTTCTTC. Protein product: CASSELAGRSYNEQFF. The chain carries TRBV2 and TRBJ2-1; the match to TRBD2 covers 8 bases. J gave up 1 base and V 3 bases, and 5 bases lay outside the gene matches. The CDR3 has 16 residues. Germline V gene data show CDR1 as SNHLY and CDR2 as FYNNEI. The full variable domain, in which reference TRBV2 and TRBJ2-1 provide the parts outside the CDR3, is EPEVTQTPSHQVTQMGQEVILRCVPISNHLYFYWYRQILGQKVEFLVSFYNNEISEKSEIFDDQFSVERPDGSNFTLKIRSTKLEDSAMYFCASSELAGRSYNEQFFGPGTRLTVL.

This clonotype appeared a few times. J is TRBJ2-5 and V is TRBV5-1, with D tentatively TRBD2 (7 bases). Trimming shortened V by 3 bases and J by 2 bases, and 20 bases separated the two germline ends. The germline V gene encodes CDR1 SGHRS and CDR2 YFSETQ. The CDR3 extends over 17 amino acids. CDR3 residues: CASSWGSGGQGQETQYF. Written as DNA, the CDR3 is TGCGCCAGCAGCTGGGGTTCGGGGGGCCAGGGTCAAGAGACCCAGTACTTC.

The table lists this clonotype with many counts. This chain connects TRBV5-5 to TRBJ2-3, with a possible D match to TRBD1 (5 bases). The V gene's germline CDR1 is SGHKS and CDR2 YYEKEE (reference sequence). The V gene lost 5 bases and the J gene lost 4 bases, with 20 bases spanning the gap. This CDR3 has 16 residues. The CDR3 DNA reads as TGTGCCAGCAGGAGCCGTAACAGGCTCTTACCAGATACGCAGTATTTT. Its translation is CASRSRNRLLPDTQYF.

V gene TRBV5-1 combines with J gene TRBJ2-3; tentative D call: TRBD2 (6 bases). V was clipped by 5 bases and J by 3 bases, with 7 bases between them. Germline loops: CDR1 SGHRS, CDR2 YFSETQ. The CDR3 is made up of 12 amino acids. The CDR3 is CASRGRTDTQYF. For the CDR3, the DNA is TGCGCCAGCAGGGGGAGGACAGATACGCAGTATTTT.

This clonotype was seen a handful of times. The V gene is TRBV10-3, the J gene TRBJ2-5; either TRBD1 or TRBD2 may supply D (5 bases each). CDR1 and CDR2 from the germline V gene are ENHRY and SYGVKD. Trimming removed 7 bases at V and 5 bases at J, with 14 bases between. The CDR3 has 13 residues. Here the CDR3 DNA reads TGTGCCATCACCCCCGGGGCCCAGGAGACCCAGTACTTC. Amino acids: CAITPGAQETQYF.

This clonotype was detected only a few times. The rearrangement links TRBV7-9 to TRBJ1-6; tentatively, D is TRBD1 (6 bases). CDR3 size: 13 residues. The V end lost 2 bases, the J end lost 9 bases, and 8 bases lay between the germline ends. Germline CDR1 reads SEHNR; CDR2 reads FQNEAQ (reference sequence). This chain's CDR3 is CASSLQTGSPLHF. CDR3 coding DNA: TGTGCCAGCAGCTTACAGACAGGTTCACCCCTCCACTTT.

This clonotype was detected only a few times. This chain uses TRBV5-1 with TRBJ1-5, with 9 positions matching TRBD1. CDR3 length: 15 amino acids. J gave up 1 base and V 4 bases, and 3 bases lay outside the gene matches. The germline gives CDR1 SGHRS, CDR2 YFSETQ. The CDR3 coding sequence is TGCGCCAGCAGCGCCGGGACAGGGAGCAATCAGCCCCAGCATTTT. Translating it yields CASSAGTGSNQPQHF.

This clonotype was seen only a few times. The chain uses TRBV5-1 and TRBJ2-7; 8 bases align to TRBD1. The CDR3 is 15 amino acids. CDR1 is SGHRS, CDR2 YFSETQ, per germline. V lost 3 bases, J lost 2 bases, and 7 bases stayed unmatched. The CDR3 DNA sequence: TGCGCCAGCAGCTCCGCTGCGACAGGGGCCTACGAGCAGTACTTC. Its translation: CASSSAATGAYEQYF.

This clonotype showed up just a few times. J is TRBJ1-2 and V is TRBV19; no firm D call. This CDR3 has 14 amino acids. Between the trimmed V and J ends, which lost 3 bases and 8 bases, there was a span of 16 bases. Germline V gene lookup returns CDR1 LNHDA and CDR2 SQIVND (reference sequence). The CDR3 DNA reads as TGTGCCAGTAGTATTTTAAGACCCGTGGGCGGCTACACCTTC. Protein product: CASSILRPVGGYTF.

The sample holds a few counts of this clonotype. The chain recombines TRBV18 with TRBJ2-4; D call uncertain. Germline-derived CDR1 and CDR2 are KGHSH and LQKENI. The ends were cut back, 0 bases at V and 4 bases at J, with 10 bases in the middle. The CDR3 runs to 15 residues. The CDR3 bases are TGTGCCAGCTCACCACCGGGCACTCCTAAAAACATTCAGTACTTC. The encoded protein is CASSPPGTPKNIQYF.

This chain joins TRBV9 and TRBJ2-1; D unresolved. The CDR3 is 14 amino acids. The germline V gene has CDR1 SGDLS and CDR2 YYNGEE. Trimming shortened V by 0 bases and J by 4 bases, and 8 bases separated the two germline ends. CDR3 DNA sequence: TGTGCCAGCAGCGTAGTGAGTGGGTACAATGAGCAGTTCTTC. This codes for CASSVVSGYNEQFF.

This clonotype has ten or more counts. This chain uses TRBV4-2 with TRBJ2-4, with a tentative D call TRBD2 (5 bases). The CDR3 is made up of 15 amino acids. The germline V gene encodes CDR1 LGHNA and CDR2 YNFKEQ. V lost 0 bases, J lost 9 bases, and 15 bases lay in between. This chain's CDR3 is CASSQESTAGGIQYF. The CDR3 DNA sequence: TGTGCCAGCAGCCAAGAGAGTACAGCCGGAGGCATTCAGTACTTC.